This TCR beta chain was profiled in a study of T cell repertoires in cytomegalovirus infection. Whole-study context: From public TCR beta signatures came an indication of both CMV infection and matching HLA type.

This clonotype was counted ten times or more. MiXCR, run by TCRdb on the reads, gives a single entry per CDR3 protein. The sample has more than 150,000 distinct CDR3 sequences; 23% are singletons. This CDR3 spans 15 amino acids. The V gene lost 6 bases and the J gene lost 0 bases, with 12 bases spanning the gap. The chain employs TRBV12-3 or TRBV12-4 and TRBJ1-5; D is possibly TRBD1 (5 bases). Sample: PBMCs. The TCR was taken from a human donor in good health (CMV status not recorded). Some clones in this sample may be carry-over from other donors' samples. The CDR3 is CASRTGTHSNQPQHF. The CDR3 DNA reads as TGTGCCAGCAGAACCGGGACCCATAGCAATCAGCCCCAGCATTTT.